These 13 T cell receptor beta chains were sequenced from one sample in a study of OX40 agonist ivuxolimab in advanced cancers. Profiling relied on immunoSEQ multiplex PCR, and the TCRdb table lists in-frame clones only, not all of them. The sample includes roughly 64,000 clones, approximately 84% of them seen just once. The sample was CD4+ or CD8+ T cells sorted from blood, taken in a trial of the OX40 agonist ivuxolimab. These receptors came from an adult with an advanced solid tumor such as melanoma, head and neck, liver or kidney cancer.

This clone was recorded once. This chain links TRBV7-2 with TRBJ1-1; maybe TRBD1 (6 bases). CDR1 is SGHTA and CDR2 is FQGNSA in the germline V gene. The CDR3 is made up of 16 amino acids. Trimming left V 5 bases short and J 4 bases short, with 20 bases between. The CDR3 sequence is CASSLSRTVSFTEAFF. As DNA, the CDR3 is TGTGCCAGCAGCCTATCAAGGACAGTTTCGTTCACTGAAGCTTTCTTT. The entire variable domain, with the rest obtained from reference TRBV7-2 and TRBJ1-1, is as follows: GAGVSQSPSNKVTEKGKDVELRCDPISGHTALYWYRQSLGQGLEFLIYFQGNSAPDKSGLPSDRFSAERTGGSVSTLTIQRTQQEDSAVYLCASSLSRTVSFTEAFFGQGTRLTVV.

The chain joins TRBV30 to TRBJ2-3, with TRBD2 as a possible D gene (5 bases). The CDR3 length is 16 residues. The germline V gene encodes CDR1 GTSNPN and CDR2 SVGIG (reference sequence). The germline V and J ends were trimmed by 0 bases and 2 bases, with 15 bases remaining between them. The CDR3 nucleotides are TGTGCCTGGAGTGTACTAGTCGAGGGTCCCACAGATACGCAGTATTTT. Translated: CAWSVLVEGPTDTQYF.

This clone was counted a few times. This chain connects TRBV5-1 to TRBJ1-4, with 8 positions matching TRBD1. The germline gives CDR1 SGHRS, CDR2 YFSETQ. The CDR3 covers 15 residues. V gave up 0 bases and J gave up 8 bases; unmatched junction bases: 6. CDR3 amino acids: CASSLAFTGGEKLFF. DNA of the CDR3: TGCGCCAGCAGCTTGGCCTTCACAGGGGGGGAAAAACTGTTTTTT.

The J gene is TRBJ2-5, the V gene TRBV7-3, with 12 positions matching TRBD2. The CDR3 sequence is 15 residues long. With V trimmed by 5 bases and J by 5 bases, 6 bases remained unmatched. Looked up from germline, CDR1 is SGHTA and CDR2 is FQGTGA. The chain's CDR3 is CASSDGLAGMETQYF. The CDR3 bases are TGTGCCAGCAGCGACGGACTAGCGGGGATGGAGACCCAGTACTTC.

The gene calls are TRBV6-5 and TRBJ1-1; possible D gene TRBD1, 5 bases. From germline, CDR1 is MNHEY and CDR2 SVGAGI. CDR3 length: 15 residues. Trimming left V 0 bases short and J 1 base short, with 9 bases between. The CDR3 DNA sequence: TGTGCCAGCAGTTACTCGGGGGGATCGAACACTGAAGCTTTCTTT. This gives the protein CASSYSGGSNTEAFF.

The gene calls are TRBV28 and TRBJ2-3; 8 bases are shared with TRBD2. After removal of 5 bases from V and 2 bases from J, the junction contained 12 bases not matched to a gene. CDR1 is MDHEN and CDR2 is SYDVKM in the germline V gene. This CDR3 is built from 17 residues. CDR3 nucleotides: TGTGCCAGCAGTGCTACCTTTCAAGCGGGGGACACAGATACGCAGTATTTT. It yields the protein CASSATFQAGDTDTQYF.

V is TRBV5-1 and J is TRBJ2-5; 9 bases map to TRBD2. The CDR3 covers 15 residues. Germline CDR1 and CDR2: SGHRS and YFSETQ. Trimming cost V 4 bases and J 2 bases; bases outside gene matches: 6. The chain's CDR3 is CASSQAGLAQETQYF. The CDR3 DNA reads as TGCGCCAGCAGCCAAGCGGGACTAGCTCAAGAGACCCAGTACTTC.

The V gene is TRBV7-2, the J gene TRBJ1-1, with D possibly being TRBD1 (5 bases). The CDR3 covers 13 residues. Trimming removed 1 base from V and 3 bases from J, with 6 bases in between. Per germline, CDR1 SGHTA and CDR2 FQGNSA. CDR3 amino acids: CASSLGQYTEAFF. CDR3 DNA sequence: TGTGCCAGCAGCTTAGGACAGTACACTGAAGCTTTCTTT.

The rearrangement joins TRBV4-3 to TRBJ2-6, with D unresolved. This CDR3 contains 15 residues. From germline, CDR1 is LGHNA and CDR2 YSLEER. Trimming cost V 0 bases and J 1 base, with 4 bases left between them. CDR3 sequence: CASSQERSGANVLTF. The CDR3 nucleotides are TGCGCCAGCAGCCAAGAAAGGTCTGGGGCCAACGTCCTGACTTTC.

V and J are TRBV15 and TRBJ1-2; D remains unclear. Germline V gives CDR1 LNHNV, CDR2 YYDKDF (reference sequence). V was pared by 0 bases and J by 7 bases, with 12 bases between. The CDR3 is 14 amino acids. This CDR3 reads CATSRDTALGGYTF. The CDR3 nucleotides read TGTGCCACCAGCAGAGACACAGCTTTGGGTGGCTACACCTTC.

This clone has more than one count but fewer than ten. The CDR3 sequence: CASSQGTVNSNQPQHF. The CDR3 nucleotides are TGCGCCAGCAGCCAGGGGACGGTTAATAGCAATCAGCCCCAGCATTTT. The chain employs TRBV4-1 and TRBJ1-5; D is possibly TRBD1 (5 bases). The CDR3 is 16 amino acids. Trimming shortened V by 3 bases and J by 0 bases, and 12 bases separated the two germline ends. Germline CDR1 is MGHRA and CDR2 is YSYEKL.

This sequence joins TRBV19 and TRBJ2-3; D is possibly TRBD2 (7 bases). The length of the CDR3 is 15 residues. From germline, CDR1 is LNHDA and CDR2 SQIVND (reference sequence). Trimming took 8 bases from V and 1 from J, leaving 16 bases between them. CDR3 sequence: CASVGGGTGTDTQYF. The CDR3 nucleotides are TGTGCCAGTGTGGGGGGGGGCACGGGCACAGATACGCAGTATTTT.

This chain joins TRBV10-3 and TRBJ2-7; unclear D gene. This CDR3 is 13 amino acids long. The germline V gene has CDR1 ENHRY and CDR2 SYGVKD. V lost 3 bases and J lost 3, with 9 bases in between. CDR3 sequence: CAISDLQIYEQYF. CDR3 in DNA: TGTGCCATCAGTGATCTACAGATCTACGAGCAGTACTTC.